The text below deals with one T cell receptor (beta chain). These data are taken from a study of blood T cell repertoires in COVID-19. In the study overall: Donors in the United States, Italy and Spain gave samples during acute or convalescent COVID-19. Sample material is recorded as cDNA or gDNA derived from T cells, B-cell-depleted T cells, or PBMCs.

Losses at the gene ends were 5 bases for V and 1 base for J; bases not matched to a gene: 10. CDR3 length: 16 amino acids. Germline CDR1 SGHAT, CDR2 FQNNGV. Original data processing: Reference gene primer amplification yielded estimated nucleated cell counts. The repertoire was sequenced with immunoSEQ multiplex PCR; TCRdb's copy has only in-frame clones and lacks some. Clone size and V and J calls were adopted from that table, with D and trimming inferred from the DNA. The sample carries under 150,000 clones, approximately 83% recorded once. It was during active infection that Seattle patients were enrolled and then longitudinally followed.

Material for sequencing was peripheral blood. This chain connects TRBV11-2 to TRBJ1-2; 7 bases are shared with TRBD1. The clonotype originates from an older woman with COVID-19, enrolled during active disease. CDR3 loop: CASSQNRDSFNYGYTF. The DNA for the CDR3 is TGTGCCAGCAGCCAAAACCGGGACAGCTTTAACTATGGCTACACCTTC.